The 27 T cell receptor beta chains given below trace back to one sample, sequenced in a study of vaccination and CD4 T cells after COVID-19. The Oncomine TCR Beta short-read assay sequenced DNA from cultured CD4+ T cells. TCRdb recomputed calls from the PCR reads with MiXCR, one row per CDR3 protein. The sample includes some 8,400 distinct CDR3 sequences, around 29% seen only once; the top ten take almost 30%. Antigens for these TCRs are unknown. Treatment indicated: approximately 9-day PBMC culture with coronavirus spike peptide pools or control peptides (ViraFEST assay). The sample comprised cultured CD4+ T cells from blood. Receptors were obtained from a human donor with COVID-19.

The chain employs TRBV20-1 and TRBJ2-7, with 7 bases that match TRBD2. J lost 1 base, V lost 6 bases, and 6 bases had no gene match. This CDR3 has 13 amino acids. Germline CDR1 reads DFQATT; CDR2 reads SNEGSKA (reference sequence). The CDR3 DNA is TGCAGTGCGCCCCCTAGCGGATCCTACGAGCAGTACTTC. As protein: CSAPPSGSYEQYF.

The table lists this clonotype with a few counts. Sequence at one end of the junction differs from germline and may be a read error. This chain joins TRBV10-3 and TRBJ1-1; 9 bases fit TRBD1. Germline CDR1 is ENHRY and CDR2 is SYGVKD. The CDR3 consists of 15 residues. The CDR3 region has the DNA TGTGTCATCAGAGAACAGGGGGCAGGGAACACTGAAGCTTTCTTT. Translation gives CVIREQGAGNTEAFF.

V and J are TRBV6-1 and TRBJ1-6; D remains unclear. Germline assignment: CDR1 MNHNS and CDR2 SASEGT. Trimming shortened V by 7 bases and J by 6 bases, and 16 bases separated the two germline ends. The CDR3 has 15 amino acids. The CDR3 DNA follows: TGTGCCAGCACTATTTTAGAGGCCCTTAATTCACCCCTCCACTTT. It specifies CASTILEALNSPLHF.

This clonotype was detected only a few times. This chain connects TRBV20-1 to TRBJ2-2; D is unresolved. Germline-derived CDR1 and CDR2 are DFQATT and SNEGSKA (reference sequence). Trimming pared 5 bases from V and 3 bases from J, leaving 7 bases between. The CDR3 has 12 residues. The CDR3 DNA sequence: TGCAGTGCTCCGCGATACACCGGGGAGCTGTTTTTT. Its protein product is CSAPRYTGELFF.

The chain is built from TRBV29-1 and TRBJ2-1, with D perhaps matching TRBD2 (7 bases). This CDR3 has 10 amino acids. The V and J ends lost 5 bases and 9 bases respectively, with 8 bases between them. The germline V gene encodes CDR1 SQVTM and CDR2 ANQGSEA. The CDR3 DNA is TGCAGCGTTAGGGGGGGTGAGCAGTTCTTC. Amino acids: CSVRGGEQFF.

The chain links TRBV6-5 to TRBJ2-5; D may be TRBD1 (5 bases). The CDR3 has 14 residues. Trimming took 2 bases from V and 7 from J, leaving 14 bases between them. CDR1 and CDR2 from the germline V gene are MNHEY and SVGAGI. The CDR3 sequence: CASSYSPQGATQYF. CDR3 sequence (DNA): TGTGCCAGCAGTTACAGTCCTCAGGGCGCGACCCAGTACTTC.

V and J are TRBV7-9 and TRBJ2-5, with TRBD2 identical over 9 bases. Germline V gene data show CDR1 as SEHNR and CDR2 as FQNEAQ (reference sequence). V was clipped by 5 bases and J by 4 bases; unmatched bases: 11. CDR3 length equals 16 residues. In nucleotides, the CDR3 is TGTGCCAGCAGCACAGAGGGGAAGACTAGCGGAGAGACCCAGTACTTC. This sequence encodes CASSTEGKTSGETQYF.

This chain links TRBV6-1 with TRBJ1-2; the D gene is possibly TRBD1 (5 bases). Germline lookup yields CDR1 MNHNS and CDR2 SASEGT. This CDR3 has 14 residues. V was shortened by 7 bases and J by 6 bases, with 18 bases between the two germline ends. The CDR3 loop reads CASTPRGRVDGYTF. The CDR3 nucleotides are TGTGCCAGCACCCCCCGGGGCAGGGTGGATGGCTACACCTTC.

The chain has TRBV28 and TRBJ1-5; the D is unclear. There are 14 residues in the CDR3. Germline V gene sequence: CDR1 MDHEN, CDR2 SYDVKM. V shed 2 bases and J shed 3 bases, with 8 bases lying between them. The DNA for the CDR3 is TGTGCCAGCAGTTTAACGGGTTTCAATCAGCCCCAGCATTTT. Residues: CASSLTGFNQPQHF.

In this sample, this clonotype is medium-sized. The CDR3 reads CASSYSAGLSDTQYF. The CDR3 DNA follows: TGTGCCAGCAGTTACTCGGCGGGGCTCTCAGATACGCAGTATTTT. The chain has TRBV6-2 or TRBV6-3 and TRBJ2-3, with D tentatively TRBD2 (6 bases). The CDR3 totals 15 residues. The V gene's germline CDR1 is MNHEY and CDR2 SVGEGT. Trimming took 0 bases from V and 4 from J, leaving 11 bases between them.

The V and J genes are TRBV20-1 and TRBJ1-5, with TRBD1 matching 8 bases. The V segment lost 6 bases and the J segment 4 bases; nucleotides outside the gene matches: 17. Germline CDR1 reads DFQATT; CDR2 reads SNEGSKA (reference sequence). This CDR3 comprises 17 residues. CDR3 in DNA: TGCAGTGCCCTGACCTTCCCTGGACAGGGCTGGAATCAGCCCCAGCATTTT. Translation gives CSALTFPGQGWNQPQHF.

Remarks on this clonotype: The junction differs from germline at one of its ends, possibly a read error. Here the CDR3 DNA reads TGCGCCAGCAGCTTTAAGGGCACTGAGCAGTTCTTC. This codes for CASSFKGTEQFF. The chain has TRBV7-9 and TRBJ2-1; D not resolved. Germline V gene sequence: CDR1 SEHNR, CDR2 FQNEAQ (reference sequence). The CDR3 is 12 amino acids.

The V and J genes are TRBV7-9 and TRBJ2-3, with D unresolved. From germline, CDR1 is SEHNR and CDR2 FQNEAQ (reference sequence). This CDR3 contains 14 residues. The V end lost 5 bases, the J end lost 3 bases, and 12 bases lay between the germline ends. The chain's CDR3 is CASSRRLDTDTQYF. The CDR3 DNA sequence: TGTGCCAGCAGCCGGCGGCTAGATACAGATACGCAGTATTTT.

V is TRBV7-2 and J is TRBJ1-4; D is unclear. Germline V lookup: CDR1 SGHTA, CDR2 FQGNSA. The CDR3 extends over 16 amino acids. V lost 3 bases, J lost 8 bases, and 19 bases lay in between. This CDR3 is CASSLEARGGREKLFF. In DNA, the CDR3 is TGTGCCAGCAGCTTGGAAGCACGGGGAGGACGCGAAAAACTGTTTTTT.

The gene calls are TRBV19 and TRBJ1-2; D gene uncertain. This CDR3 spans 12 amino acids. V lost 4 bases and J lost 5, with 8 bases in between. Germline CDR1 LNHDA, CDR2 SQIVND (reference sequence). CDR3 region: CASSKTVYGYTF. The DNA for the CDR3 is TGTGCCAGTAGTAAAACAGTATATGGCTACACCTTC.

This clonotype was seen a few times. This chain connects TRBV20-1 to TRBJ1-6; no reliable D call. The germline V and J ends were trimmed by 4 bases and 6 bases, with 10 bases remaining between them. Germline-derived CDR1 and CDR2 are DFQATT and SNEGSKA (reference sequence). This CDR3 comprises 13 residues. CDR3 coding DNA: TGCAGTGCTATCCGAGGCCCTAATTCACCCCTCCACTTT. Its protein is CSAIRGPNSPLHF.

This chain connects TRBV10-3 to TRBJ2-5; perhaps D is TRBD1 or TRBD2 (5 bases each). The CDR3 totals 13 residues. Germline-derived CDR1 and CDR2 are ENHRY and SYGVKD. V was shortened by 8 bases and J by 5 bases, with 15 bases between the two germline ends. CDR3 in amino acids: CAIGGSGWETQYF. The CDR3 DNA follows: TGTGCCATCGGCGGGTCAGGGTGGGAGACCCAGTACTTC.

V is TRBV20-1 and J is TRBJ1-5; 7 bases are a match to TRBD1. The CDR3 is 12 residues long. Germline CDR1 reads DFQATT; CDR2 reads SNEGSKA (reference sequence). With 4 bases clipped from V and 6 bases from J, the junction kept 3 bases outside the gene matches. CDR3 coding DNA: TGCAGTGCTAAGACAGGGAGTCAGCCCCAGCATTTT. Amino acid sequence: CSAKTGSQPQHF.

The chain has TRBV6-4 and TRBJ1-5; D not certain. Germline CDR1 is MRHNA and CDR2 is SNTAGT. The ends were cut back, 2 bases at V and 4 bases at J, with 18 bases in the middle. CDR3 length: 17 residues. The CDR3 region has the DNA TGTGCCAGCAGTGACCCTGGCAGCTCCGTAAATAATCAGCCCCAGCATTTT. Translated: CASSDPGSSVNNQPQHF.

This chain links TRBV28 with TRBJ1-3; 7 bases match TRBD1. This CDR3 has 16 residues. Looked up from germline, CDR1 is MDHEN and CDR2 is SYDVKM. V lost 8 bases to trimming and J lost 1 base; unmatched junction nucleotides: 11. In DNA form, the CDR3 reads TGTGCCAGCTTATACAGGGGCGCTACATCTGGAAACACCATATATTTT. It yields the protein CASLYRGATSGNTIYF. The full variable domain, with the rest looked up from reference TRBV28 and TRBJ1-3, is DVKVTQSSRYLVKRTGEKVFLECVQDMDHENMFWYRQDPGLGLRLIYFSYDVKMKEKGDIPEGYSVSREKKERFSLILESASTNQTSMYLCASLYRGATSGNTIYFGEGSWLTVV.

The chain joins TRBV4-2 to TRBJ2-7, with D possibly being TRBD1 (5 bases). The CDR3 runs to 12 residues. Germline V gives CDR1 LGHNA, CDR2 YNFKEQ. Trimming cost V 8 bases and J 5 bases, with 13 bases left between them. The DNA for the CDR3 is TGTGCCAGCCGCGGCAGGGTGGACGAGCAGTACTTC. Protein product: CASRGRVDEQYF.

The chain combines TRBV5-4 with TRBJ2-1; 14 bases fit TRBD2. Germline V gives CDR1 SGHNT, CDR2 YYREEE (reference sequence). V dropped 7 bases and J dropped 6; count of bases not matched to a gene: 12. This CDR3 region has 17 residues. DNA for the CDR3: TGTGCCAGCGGGGGACGGACTAGCGGGGGGCCCGGCAATGAGCAGTTCTTC. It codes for CASGGRTSGGPGNEQFF. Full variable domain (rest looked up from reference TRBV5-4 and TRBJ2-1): ETGVTQSPTHLIKTRGQQVTLRCSSQSGHNTVSWYQQALGQGPQFIFQYYREEENGRGNFPPRFSGLQFPNYSSELNVNALELDDSALYLCASGGRTSGGPGNEQFFGPGTRLTVL.

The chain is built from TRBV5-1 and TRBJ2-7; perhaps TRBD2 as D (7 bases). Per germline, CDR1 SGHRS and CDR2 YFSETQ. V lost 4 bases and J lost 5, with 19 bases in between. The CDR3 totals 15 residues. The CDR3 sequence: CASSGGDNTLHEQYF. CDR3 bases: TGCGCCAGCAGCGGGGGGGACAATACCCTCCACGAGCAGTACTTC.

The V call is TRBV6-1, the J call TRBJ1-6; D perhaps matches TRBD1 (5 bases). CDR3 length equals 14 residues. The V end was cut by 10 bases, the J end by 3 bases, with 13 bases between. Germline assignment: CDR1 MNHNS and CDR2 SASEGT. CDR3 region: CATWDVYYNSPLHF. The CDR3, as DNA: TGTGCCACCTGGGACGTTTACTATAATTCACCCCTCCACTTT.

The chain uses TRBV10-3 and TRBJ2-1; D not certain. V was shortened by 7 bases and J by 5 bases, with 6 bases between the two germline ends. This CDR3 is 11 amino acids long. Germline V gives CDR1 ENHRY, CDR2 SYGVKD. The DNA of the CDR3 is TGTGCCATCACCGGAGACAATGAGCAGTTCTTC. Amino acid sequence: CAITGDNEQFF.

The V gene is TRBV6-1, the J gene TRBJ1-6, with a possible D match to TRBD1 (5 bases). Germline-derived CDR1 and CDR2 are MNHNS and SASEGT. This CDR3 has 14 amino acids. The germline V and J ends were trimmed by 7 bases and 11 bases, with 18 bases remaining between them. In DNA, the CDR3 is TGTGCCAGCACACCCTCCGGGACCGAAACACCCCTCCACTTT. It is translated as CASTPSGTETPLHF.

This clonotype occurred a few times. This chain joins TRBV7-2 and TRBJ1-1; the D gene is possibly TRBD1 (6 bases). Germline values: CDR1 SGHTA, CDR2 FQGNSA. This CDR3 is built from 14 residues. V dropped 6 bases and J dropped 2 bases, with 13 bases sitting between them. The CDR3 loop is CASSNRARNTEAFF. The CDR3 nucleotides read TGTGCCAGCAGTAACAGGGCCCGCAACACTGAAGCTTTCTTT.